Listed below are T cell receptor beta chains from one sample, sequenced in a study of blood T cell repertoires in COVID-19. Assay: immunoSEQ multiplex PCR; the TCRdb copy retains only in-frame clones and omits some. The table includes about 300,000 clones, roughly 88% detected once. The specimen sequenced was peripheral blood. Receptors were obtained from a young woman who had recovered from COVID-19. Both conserved end residues are part of each CDR3. The order of the fields is D gene, clone size, J gene, V gene, CDR3 protein, CDR3 DNA. A D gene is named only where the DNA matches it firmly. Size is stated for part of the rows, as once, few or many counts, or as a class when the clone is expanded.

>-|-|TRBJ1-2|TRBV28
CASSLQGWYYGYTF
TGTGCCAGCAGTCTACAGGGTTGGTACTATGGCTACACCTTC
>TRBD1|-|TRBJ1-5|TRBV5-5
CASSPFGTGNQPQHF
TGTGCCAGCAGCCCATTCGGGACAGGGAATCAGCCCCAGCATTTT
>-|-|TRBJ2-5|TRBV29-1
CSVDRGSETQYF
TGCAGCGTTGATCGAGGTTCGGAGACCCAGTACTTC
>-|-|TRBJ1-4|TRBV15
CATSRDRGRRASEKLFF
TGTGCCACCAGCAGAGATCGAGGGCGGAGGGCCAGTGAAAAACTGTTTTTT
>-|-|TRBJ2-7|TRBV28
CASSYERYEQYF
TGTGCCAGCAGTTACGAGCGGTACGAGCAGTACTTC
>-|-|TRBJ2-3|TRBV5-1
CASSLLQGTDTQYF
TGCGCCAGCAGCTTGCTTCAGGGCACAGATACGCAGTATTTT
>TRBD1|-|TRBJ1-6|TRBV19
CASRTGVKNSPLHF
TGTGCCAGTAGGACAGGGGTTAAAAATTCACCCCTCCACTTT
>-|-|TRBJ1-4|TRBV28
CASRSPNEKLFF
TGTGCCAGCCGAAGCCCCAATGAAAAACTGTTTTTT
>-|-|TRBJ2-1|TRBV7-9
CASSDEHNEQFF
TGTGCCAGCAGCGATGAGCACAATGAGCAGTTCTTC
>TRBD2|-|TRBJ2-3|TRBV19
CASSGLAGVETDTQYF
TGTGCCAGTAGTGGACTAGCGGGAGTAGAGACAGATACGCAGTATTTT
>TRBD1|-|TRBJ2-3|TRBV29-1
CSVWIQGVTDTQYF
TGCAGCGTTTGGATCCAGGGGGTCACAGATACGCAGTATTTT
>TRBD2|-|TRBJ2-5|TRBV28
CASSWGLAGLYQETQYF
TGTGCCAGCAGTTGGGGGTTAGCGGGGCTGTACCAAGAGACCCAGTACTTC
>-|-|TRBJ1-4|TRBV5-1
CASSFVGMGPGEKLFF
TGCGCCAGCAGCTTTGTGGGTATGGGGCCAGGTGAAAAACTGTTTTTT
>TRBD1|-|TRBJ2-5|TRBV6-5
CASSYRAGTGGETQYF
TGTGCCAGCAGTTACAGGGCAGGGACAGGGGGAGAGACCCAGTACTTC
>-|few|TRBJ2-3|TRBV2
CASRDILTDTQYF
TGTGCCAGCCGGGACATCCTCACAGATACGCAGTATTTT
>TRBD1|-|TRBJ2-5|TRBV5-1
CASNGGSRGREETQYF
TGCGCCAGCAATGGGGGTTCCAGGGGGCGCGAGGAGACCCAGTACTTC
>-|-|TRBJ2-2|TRBV3-1/TRBV3-2
CASSQSGELFF
TGTGCCAGCAGCCAATCGGGGGAGCTGTTTTTT
>TRBD1|-|TRBJ1-2|TRBV6-5
CASTADREGGYTF
TGTGCCAGCACCGCGGACAGGGAGGGGGGCTACACCTTC
>-|-|TRBJ2-3|TRBV18
CASSQSGTYTTDTQYF
TGTGCCAGCTCACAGTCCGGGACTTATACCACAGATACGCAGTATTTT
>-|-|TRBJ2-5|TRBV10-3
CASAGISQETQYF
TGTGCCAGCGCAGGGATCAGTCAAGAGACCCAGTACTTC
>-|once|TRBJ1-1|TRBV7-3
CASSYRRDTEAFF
TGTGCCAGCAGCTACCGACGGGACACTGAAGCTTTCTTT
>TRBD2|few|TRBJ2-2|TRBV7-2
CASSFSGGAPGELFF
TGTGCCAGCAGCTTTAGCGGGGGGGCCCCCGGGGAGCTGTTTTTT
>-|once|TRBJ2-7|TRBV5-8
CASSLIPQQVYEQYF
TGTGCCAGCAGCTTGATTCCTCAACAGGTCTACGAGCAGTACTTC
>TRBD2|once|TRBJ2-5|TRBV5-1
CASSSAQDRASGGAFRETQYF
TGCGCCAGCAGCTCAGCCCAGGACAGGGCCAGCGGGGGGGCCTTCCGGGAGACCCAGTACTTC
>TRBD1|-|TRBJ2-7|TRBV19
CASSMGTGSSYEQYF
TGTGCCAGTAGTATGGGGACAGGGAGCTCCTACGAGCAGTACTTC
>-|-|TRBJ2-2|TRBV19
CASSTGGLTGELFF
TGTGCCAGTAGTACCGGGGGGCTAACCGGGGAGCTGTTTTTT
>-|-|TRBJ1-1|TRBV7-2
CASSFYWQGRNTEAFF
TGTGCCAGCAGCTTTTACTGGCAGGGGAGGAACACTGAAGCTTTCTTT
>-|-|TRBJ2-1|TRBV7-3
CASSPGGGGGSYNEQFF
TGTGCCAGCAGCCCAGGAGGGGGCGGTGGATCCTACAATGAGCAGTTCTTC
>-|-|TRBJ1-2|TRBV5-4
CASSLGVGEDYGYTF
TGTGCCAGCAGCTTGGGGGTAGGGGAGGACTATGGCTACACCTTC
>TRBD2|-|TRBJ2-7|TRBV13
CASSLIRDYGEQYF
TGTGCCAGCAGCTTAATCAGGGACTACGGCGAGCAGTACTTC
>TRBD2|-|TRBJ2-1|TRBV5-1
CASSSRLAGASSSYNEQFF
TGCGCCAGCAGCTCTCGACTAGCGGGGGCCTCGAGCTCCTACAATGAGCAGTTCTTC
>-|-|TRBJ1-6|TRBV21-1
CASSSRNSYNSPLHF
TGTGCCAGCAGTAGTAGAAACTCCTATAATTCACCCCTCCACTTT
>-|-|TRBJ1-3|TRBV7-9
CASSLGSREAGNTIYF
TGTGCCAGCAGCTTAGGTTCCCGGGAAGCTGGAAACACCATATATTTT
>TRBD1|-|TRBJ1-2|TRBV19
CASKRTGGPAYGYTF
TGTGCCAGTAAGAGAACAGGGGGACCTGCCTATGGCTACACCTTC
>TRBD1|-|TRBJ1-1|TRBV28
CASSSTSGGKGSMNTEAFF
TGTGCCAGCAGTTCGACCTCAGGGGGAAAAGGAAGCATGAACACTGAAGCTTTCTTT
>TRBD1|-|TRBJ1-1|TRBV11-1
CASSLVTGAANTEAFF
TGTGCCAGCAGCTTAGTAACAGGGGCCGCGAACACTGAAGCTTTCTTT
>TRBD1|-|TRBJ1-2|TRBV6-2/TRBV6-3
CASSYSLPGQGATADYGYTF
TGTGCCAGCAGTTACTCACTCCCGGGACAGGGGGCTACCGCTGATTATGGCTACACCTTC
>-|-|TRBJ1-1|TRBV7-3
CASSLMGGMNTEAFF
TGTGCCAGCAGCTTAATGGGAGGGATGAACACTGAAGCTTTCTTT
>TRBD1|-|TRBJ1-2|TRBV5-1
CASTPGQGASGYTF
TGCGCCAGCACACCGGGACAGGGGGCGAGTGGCTACACCTTC
>-|-|TRBJ2-2|TRBV24-1
CATSDSSSANTGELFF
TGTGCCACCAGTGACTCTAGCTCCGCGAACACCGGGGAGCTGTTTTTT
>-|-|TRBJ1-1|TRBV6-5
CASSHQWNTEAFF
TGTGCCAGCAGCCACCAGTGGAACACTGAAGCTTTCTTT
>TRBD2|-|TRBJ2-6|TRBV5-1
CASSLGTSSGANVLTF
TGCGCCAGCAGCTTGGGGACTAGCTCTGGGGCCAACGTCCTGACTTTC
>-|-|TRBJ2-2|TRBV5-1
CASSSDQGQIGELFF
TGCGCCAGCAGCTCGGATCAGGGGCAAATCGGGGAGCTGTTTTTT
>TRBD1|once|TRBJ2-7|TRBV4-3
CASSQSPGQGASEQYF
TGCGCCAGCAGCCAATCCCCGGGACAGGGTGCCTCCGAGCAGTACTTC
>-|few|TRBJ1-1|TRBV30
CAWSFKEGEAFF
TGTGCCTGGAGTTTCAAAGAGGGTGAAGCTTTCTTT
>-|-|TRBJ2-7|TRBV30
CAWSVPSGRRSYEQYF
TGTGCCTGGAGTGTACCTTCCGGACGGAGGAGCTACGAGCAGTACTTC
>-|-|TRBJ1-5|TRBV3-1/TRBV3-2
CASSQAGALNQPQHF
TGTGCCAGCAGCCAAGCAGGGGCCCTCAATCAGCCCCAGCATTTT
>-|-|TRBJ2-5|TRBV6-5
CASSTGTRSQTQYF
TGTGCCAGCAGCACAGGGACGCGGTCGCAGACCCAGTACTTC
>-|once|TRBJ1-4|TRBV7-6
CASSLRGTNEKLFF
TGTGCCAGCAGCCTACGGGGAACTAATGAAAAACTGTTTTTT
>-|-|TRBJ1-4|TRBV7-2
CASSRDGGPDEKLFF
TGTGCCAGCAGCCGGGACGGGGGGCCGGATGAAAAACTGTTTTTT
>-|-|TRBJ2-5|TRBV12-5
CASGFAGEETQYF
TGTGCTAGTGGTTTTGCAGGGGAAGAGACCCAGTACTTC
>TRBD2|-|TRBJ2-7|TRBV28
CASRPLAGRPYEQYF
TGTGCCAGCAGACCTCTAGCGGGGCGCCCCTACGAGCAGTACTTC
>-|-|TRBJ1-1|TRBV3-1/TRBV3-2
CASSQLQGGGTEAFF
TGTGCCAGCAGCCAATTACAGGGAGGGGGCACTGAAGCTTTCTTT
>-|-|TRBJ1-4|TRBV11-2
CASSSGLGEKLFF
TGTGCCAGCAGCTCCGGACTTGGCGAAAAACTGTTTTTT